The 17 T cell receptor beta chains reported below all come from one sample, sequenced in a study of low-dose radiotherapy and immunotherapy resistance in tumors. TRAV and TRBV primers primed cDNA for both TCRalpha and TCRbeta. TCR amplification used roughly 18 PCR cycles, a constant-region primer and a V-primer adapter. A single record per CDR3 protein comes from TCRdb applying MiXCR to the reads. The profile shows roughly 56,000 distinct CDR3 sequences, less than 30% of them singletons. Time point meaning: after trial treatment. The treatment denotes: LDRT plus nivolumab, ipilimumab, low-dose cyclophosphamide and aspirin (RACIN trial). The sequences come from PBMCs, collected after low-dose radiotherapy plus immunotherapy. All receptors derive from a male donor with prostate cancer.

This clonotype appeared many times. At one end, the junction sequence differs from germline, possibly due to a read error. V gene TRBV12-3 or TRBV12-4 combines with J gene TRBJ2-1; TRBD2 matches 9 bases. The CDR3 extends over 19 amino acids. In DNA, the CDR3 is TGTGCCAGCAGTATAGCCGCGGACGTAGCGGGAGTAAGGGAGAGTGAGCAGTTCTTC. Translating it yields CASSIAADVAGVRESEQFF.

The sample holds many counts of this clonotype. The rearrangement uses TRBV7-2 and TRBJ2-7, with 7 bases aligning to TRBD1. Trimming cost V 5 bases and J 4 bases; bases outside gene matches: 8. The CDR3 loop spans 14 amino acids. The germline CDR1 and CDR2 sequences are SGHTA and FQGNSA. This CDR3 is CASSPTGVLYEQYF. The CDR3 DNA sequence: TGTGCCAGCAGCCCAACAGGGGTATTGTACGAGCAGTACTTC.

As regards this clonotype: Since a far larger clone is one base different, this is likely a read error. V is TRBV3-1 and J is TRBJ2-7, with 10 nucleotides matching TRBD2. Trimming removed 0 bases from V and 7 bases from J; junction bases left unmatched: 18. Per the germline V gene, CDR1 is LGHDT and CDR2 is YNNKEL (reference sequence). The CDR3 length is 19 residues. The CDR3 protein is CASSQDFPASGRQYNEQYF. CDR3 DNA sequence: TGTGCCAGCAGCCAAGATTTCCCGGCTAGCGGGAGACAGTACAATGAGCAGTACTTC.

The table lists this clonotype with many counts. V gene TRBV20-1 combines with J gene TRBJ2-3; 7 positions agree with TRBD2. V was pared by 3 bases and J by 2 bases, with 20 bases of the junction left unmatched. Germline V gene data show CDR1 as DFQATT and CDR2 as SNEGSKA (reference sequence). This CDR3 region has 19 residues. The CDR3 DNA sequence: TGCAGTGCTAGGTCTCTAGCGGCAAAACGACCTTACCACACAGATACGCAGTATTTT. Encoded protein: CSARSLAAKRPYHTDTQYF.

This clonotype was picked up many times. The chain carries TRBV12-3 or TRBV12-4 and TRBJ1-1; D not certain. Trimming shortened V by 1 base and J by 0 bases, and 6 bases separated the two germline ends. The CDR3 consists of 14 residues. The CDR3 bases are TGTGCCAGCAGTTTAGAGTGGTTGAACACTGAAGCTTTCTTT. Protein product: CASSLEWLNTEAFF.

There are many counts of this clonotype. The chain recombines TRBV29-1 with TRBJ2-2; D is tentatively TRBD1 or TRBD2 (5 bases each). V was shortened by 2 bases and J by 2 bases, with 12 bases between the two germline ends. Germline V gene sequence: CDR1 SQVTM, CDR2 ANQGSEA. The CDR3 totals 15 residues. The CDR3 DNA sequence: TGCAGCGTTGAACATCGGGACGGCAACACCGGGGAGCTGTTTTTT. Encoded protein: CSVEHRDGNTGELFF.

The chain links TRBV4-3 to TRBJ2-7, with 9 bases identical to TRBD1. The ends lost 4 bases at V and 3 bases at J; junction bases unmatched: 7. Germline V lookup: CDR1 LGHNA, CDR2 YSLEER. The CDR3 spans 15 residues. The CDR3 reads CASSLNPGQGYEQYF. As DNA, the CDR3 is TGCGCCAGCAGCCTAAACCCGGGACAGGGCTACGAGCAGTACTTC.

The chain links TRBV3-1 to TRBJ1-1, with a possible D match to TRBD1 (6 bases). The V end lost 3 bases, the J end lost 7 bases, and 9 bases lay between the germline ends. This CDR3 region has 12 residues. Looked up from germline, CDR1 is LGHDT and CDR2 is YNNKEL (reference sequence). CDR3 nucleotide sequence: TGTGCCAGCAGCCACCCGACAGGTGAAGCTTTCTTT. Its translation: CASSHPTGEAFF.

This clonotype was recorded at least ten times. The genes are TRBV30 and TRBJ2-4, with 10 bases lining up with TRBD2. The CDR3 covers 15 residues. Trimming at V came to 0 bases and at J to 6 bases, leaving 5 bases not matched to a gene. Per germline, CDR1 GTSNPN and CDR2 SVGIG (reference sequence). The DNA of the CDR3 is TGTGCCTGGAGTGTAGCGGGGGGGTTGGTAAACATTCAGTACTTC. It encodes CAWSVAGGLVNIQYF.

Worth noting for this clonotype: A far larger clone is just one base off, so this is likely a read error. The conserved final phenylalanine or tryptophan is absent from the CDR3, which likely points to a read error. This chain connects TRBV6-8 to TRBJ2-7, with TRBD1 as a possible D gene (5 bases). Per the germline V gene, CDR1 is MNHGY and CDR2 is SAAAGT. Trimming shortened V by 4 bases and J by 5 bases, and 15 bases separated the two germline ends. This CDR3 has 14 residues. The CDR3: CASSSPQGGDEQYL. The CDR3 bases are TGTGCCAGCAGTTCCCCGCAGGGCGGCGACGAGCAGTACCTC.

The table lists this clonotype with many counts. This chain links TRBV27 with TRBJ2-7, with 8 bases that match TRBD2. This CDR3 spans 15 amino acids. The V gene end was trimmed by 7 bases and the J gene end by 2 bases; junction bases not matched to a gene: 10. Germline V gene sequence: CDR1 MNHEY, CDR2 SMNVEV (reference sequence). The CDR3 bases are TGTGCCAGCAACGAAGTAGCGGGGAGACCCTACGAGCAGTACTTC. It yields the protein CASNEVAGRPYEQYF.

J is TRBJ2-1 and V is TRBV4-2; a weak D match, TRBD2 (5 bases). The CDR3 extends over 15 amino acids. V lost 1 base and J lost 6, with 13 bases in between. Germline CDR1 is LGHNA and CDR2 is YNFKEQ. The CDR3 coding sequence is TGTGCCAGCAGCCAAGCGAGCAGGCGGGTCAATGAGCAGTTCTTC. This sequence encodes CASSQASRRVNEQFF.

There are many counts of this clonotype. The chain joins TRBV9 to TRBJ1-1; D is possibly TRBD1 (6 bases). The germline gives CDR1 SGDLS, CDR2 YYNGEE. The CDR3 runs 17 residues. V was clipped by 0 bases and J by 9 bases, with 24 bases between them. CDR3 coding DNA: TGTGCCAGCAGCGTAGGATCCAGCTTGATTTGGGGGGCCAAAGCTTTCTTT. Residues: CASSVGSSLIWGAKAFF. Filled out from reference TRBV9 and TRBJ1-1, the complete variable domain reads DSGVTQTPKHLITATGQRVTLRCSPRSGDLSVYWYQQSLDQGLQFLIQYYNGEERAKGNILERFSAQQFPDLHSELNLSSLELGDSALYFCASSVGSSLIWGAKAFFGQGTRLTVV.

This clonotype was recorded many times. The chain carries TRBV28 and TRBJ2-5, with D perhaps TRBD2 (5 bases). CDR1 is MDHEN and CDR2 is SYDVKM in the germline V gene. V shed 8 bases and J shed 1 base, with 14 bases lying between them. The CDR3 has 14 amino acids. CDR3 in DNA: TGTGCCAGCCTCACTAGGTCGTTCCAAGAGACCCAGTACTTC. Translation: CASLTRSFQETQYF.

A note on this clonotype: This likely traces to a read error, being one base from a far larger clone. The chain is built from TRBV6-2 or TRBV6-3 and TRBJ2-1; no definite D call. This CDR3 has 12 residues. CDR1 and CDR2 from the germline V gene are MNHEY and SVGEGT. The CDR3: CGSSLEVMKQFF. The CDR3 coding sequence is TGTGGCAGCAGTTTAGAAGTAATGAAGCAGTTCTTC.

The sample holds many counts of this clonotype. The rearrangement uses TRBV30 and TRBJ2-7; 8 nucleotides agree with TRBD2. Germline V gene sequence: CDR1 GTSNPN, CDR2 SVGIG (reference sequence). CDR3 size: 15 residues. V was pared by 1 base and J by 4 bases, with 9 bases of the junction left unmatched. The CDR3 loop is CAWSAARGGLYEQYF. Here the CDR3 DNA reads TGTGCCTGGAGTGCAGCTCGGGGGGGGCTTTACGAGCAGTACTTC.

This clonotype has ten or more counts. This chain joins TRBV4-3 and TRBJ2-1, with TRBD2 matching over 7 bases. V lost 0 bases and J lost 4; bases outside the gene matches: 6. The CDR3 is 16 residues long. Germline loops: CDR1 LGHNA, CDR2 YSLEER. This CDR3 is CASSQDRVGGYNEQFF. The CDR3, as DNA: TGCGCCAGCAGCCAAGATAGAGTGGGGGGGTACAATGAGCAGTTCTTC.